This TCR beta chain was found in a study of yellow fever vaccine responses in identical twins. Whole-study findings and limits: Reportedly, the T cell response mounted by twins to vaccine seemed partly convergent, partly personalized.

About this clonotype itself: Its antigen is undetermined.

Each CDR3 protein is one row after TCRdb ran MiXCR on the RT-PCR reads. The sample comprises some 2,800 distinct CDR3 sequences, around four fifths of which are singletons, and around 1.5% rests with the top ten. CDR1 is LGHNA and CDR2 is YNFKEQ in the germline V gene. V was trimmed by 1 base and J by 6 bases, leaving 21 bases between them. This CDR3 is 17 amino acids long. This receptor was taken from a young woman who received the yellow fever vaccine. The material sequenced was T cells from blood (PBMCs), unsorted or a sorted subset (not recorded which), taken before or after yellow fever vaccination (not recorded which). This sequence joins TRBV4-2 and TRBJ1-2; TRBD1 is a possible D gene (5 bases). The DNA for the CDR3 is TGTGCCAGCAGCCAAGTTGGGCCGGGGGGGAGTCGTGATGGCTACACCTTC. Its translation is CASSQVGPGGSRDGYTF.